This T cell receptor (beta chain) was observed in a study of OX40 agonist ivuxolimab in advanced cancers. The study sampled blood at baseline, cycle 4 day 1, and cycle 7 day 1. Produced via immunoSEQ multiplex PCR; TCRdb's table is partial and in-frame only. The sample lists about 81,000 clones; more than 75% were seen once. The sample here was CD4+ or CD8+ T cells sorted from blood, taken in a trial of the OX40 agonist ivuxolimab. This sequence originates from an adult with an advanced solid tumor such as melanoma, head and neck, liver or kidney cancer.

Here the CDR3 DNA reads TGTGCCAGCAGTCCCGGGACAGGGGTCTACACCTTC. As protein: CASSPGTGVYTF. The chain couples TRBV27 to TRBJ1-2, with TRBD1 identical over 10 bases. This CDR3 is 12 amino acids long. V trimming: 5 bases; J trimming: 10 bases; junction bases outside the gene matches: 4. Germline CDR1 reads MNHEY; CDR2 reads SMNVEV (reference sequence).